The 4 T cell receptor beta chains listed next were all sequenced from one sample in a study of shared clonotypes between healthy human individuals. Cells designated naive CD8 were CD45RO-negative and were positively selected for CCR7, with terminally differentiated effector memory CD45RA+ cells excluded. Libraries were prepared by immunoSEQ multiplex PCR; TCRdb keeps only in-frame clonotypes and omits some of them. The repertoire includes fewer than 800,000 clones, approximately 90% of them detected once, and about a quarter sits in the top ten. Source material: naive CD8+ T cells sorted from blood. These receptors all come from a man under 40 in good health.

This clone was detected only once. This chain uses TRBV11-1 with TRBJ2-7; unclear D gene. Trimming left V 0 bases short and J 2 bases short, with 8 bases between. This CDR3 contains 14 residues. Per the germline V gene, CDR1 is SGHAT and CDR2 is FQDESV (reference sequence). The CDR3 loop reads CASSLAGRPYEQYF. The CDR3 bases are TGTGCCAGCAGCTTAGCGGGCAGGCCCTACGAGCAGTACTTC.

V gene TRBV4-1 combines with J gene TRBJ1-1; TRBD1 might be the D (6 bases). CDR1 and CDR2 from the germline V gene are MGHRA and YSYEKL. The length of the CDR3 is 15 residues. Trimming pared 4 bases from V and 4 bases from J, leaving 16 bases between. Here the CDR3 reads CASSPGEGVSTEAFF. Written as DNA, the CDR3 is TGCGCCAGCAGCCCAGGTGAGGGGGTTAGCACTGAAGCTTTCTTT.

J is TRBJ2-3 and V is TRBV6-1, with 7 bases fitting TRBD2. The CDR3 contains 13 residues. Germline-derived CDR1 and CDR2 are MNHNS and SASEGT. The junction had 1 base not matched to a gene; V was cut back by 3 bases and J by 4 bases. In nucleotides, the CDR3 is TGTGCCAGCAGTGATGGACTAGCAGATACGCAGTATTTT. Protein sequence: CASSDGLADTQYF.

The CDR3 nucleotides are TGTGCCAGCAGTGGACTAGCGGGAGAAAGCTCCTACGAGCAGTACTTC. Residues: CASSGLAGESSYEQYF. The chain recombines TRBV2 with TRBJ2-7, with TRBD2 matching 12 bases. This CDR3 is built from 16 residues. The junction had 4 bases not matched to a gene; V was cut back by 4 bases and J by 0 bases. Germline CDR1 is SNHLY and CDR2 is FYNNEI.